This T cell receptor beta chain was recorded in a study of neurological immune-mediated disorders. This clonotype was seen repeatedly, ten times or more. Its antigen is currently unknown. The study built unsorted libraries from 2 million PBMCs kept at -80 C. V lost 0 bases to trimming and J lost 8 bases; unmatched junction nucleotides: 10. This CDR3 is 16 amino acids long. The germline CDR1 and CDR2 sequences are MNHNY and SVGAGI (reference sequence). Study results and limitations: Whereas HTLV-1-associated myelopathy showed the most TCR clonal expansion, multiple sclerosis showed the least, with levels below those of healthy controls. No CDR3 amino acid sequences were shared by expanded clones across subjects, suggesting private repertoires in all groups.

The method for making cDNA was 5'RACE, and it used 10-nucleotide random UMIs. TCRdb re-called the 5' RACE reads through MiXCR, storing one row per CDR3 protein. This table has some 38,000 distinct CDR3 sequences, around 14% appearing once. The chain recombines TRBV6-6 with TRBJ2-1; 7 bases align to TRBD1. This sequence originates from a woman aged 50 to 60 with HTLV-1-associated myelopathy (HAM/TSP). The sequencing sample was made of PBMCs. The CDR3 region has the DNA TGTGCCAGCAGTTACTCGGAAGTAGGGGGCCCAGATGAGCAGTTCTTC. It specifies CASSYSEVGGPDEQFF.